A selection of T cell receptor beta chains follows, all from one sample in a study of cytomegalovirus exposure and HLA in healthy donors. TCRdb's table, derived via immunoSEQ multiplex PCR, lists solely in-frame clones and lacks some. The table has some 180,000 clones, around 78% seen once. The sequenced sample was PBMCs. Every receptor here comes from a man aged 18 to 30 in good health and CMV-seronegative. Both conserved end residues are part of each CDR3. Each record gives: V gene, clone size, J gene, D gene, CDR3 DNA, CDR3 protein. D genes are given only for firm matches. Only part of the rows carry a size: once, few, many, or a class if the clone is expanded.

V gene: TRBV30; clone size: few; J gene: TRBJ2-1; D gene: .; CDR3 DNA: TGTGCCTGGAGCCAGGGTTCGTGGGATGAGCAGTTCTTC; CDR3 protein: CAWSQGSWDEQFF
V gene: TRBV9; clone size: .; J gene: TRBJ2-5; D gene: TRBD2; CDR3 DNA: TGTGCCAGCAGCGTATCGGGGACTACCCAAGAGACCCAGTACTTC; CDR3 protein: CASSVSGTTQETQYF
V gene: TRBV6-1; clone size: few; J gene: TRBJ1-1; D gene: TRBD1; CDR3 DNA: TGTGCCAGCAGGTTGAGACAGGGCGATGAAGCTTTCTTT; CDR3 protein: CASRLRQGDEAFF
V gene: TRBV30; clone size: .; J gene: TRBJ2-7; D gene: TRBD1; CDR3 DNA: TGTGCCTGGAGTTTCAGGGGGCCCCCCTACGAGCAGTACTTC; CDR3 protein: CAWSFRGPPYEQYF
V gene: TRBV4-1; clone size: .; J gene: TRBJ2-1; D gene: TRBD2; CDR3 DNA: TGCGCCAGCAGCCAAGCGGCGGGAGAAAACTACAATGAGCAGTTCTTC; CDR3 protein: CASSQAAGENYNEQFF
V gene: TRBV27; clone size: .; J gene: TRBJ1-1; D gene: .; CDR3 DNA: TGTGCCAGCAGTTTAGTGGGGGGGTCGGCCACTGAAGCTTTCTTT; CDR3 protein: CASSLVGGSATEAFF
V gene: TRBV7-2; clone size: .; J gene: TRBJ2-7; D gene: TRBD2; CDR3 DNA: TGTGCCAGCAGCTTATACGGCGGGGGTTTACACGAGCAGTACTTC; CDR3 protein: CASSLYGGGLHEQYF
V gene: TRBV2; clone size: .; J gene: TRBJ2-5; D gene: .; CDR3 DNA: TGTGCCAGCGGGGGGGGAACAGGGATTCGCGTAGAGACCCAGTACTTC; CDR3 protein: CASGGGTGIRVETQYF
V gene: TRBV2; clone size: .; J gene: TRBJ2-7; D gene: TRBD2; CDR3 DNA: TGTGCCAGCAGTGAGGCTAGCGGGGGCCACAGCTACGAGCAGTACTTC; CDR3 protein: CASSEASGGHSYEQYF
V gene: TRBV5-1; clone size: .; J gene: TRBJ1-6; D gene: TRBD1; CDR3 DNA: TGCGCCAGCAGCTTGGGGTCAGGGGGCGAATCACCCCTCCACTTT; CDR3 protein: CASSLGSGGESPLHF
V gene: TRBV30; clone size: .; J gene: TRBJ1-5; D gene: .; CDR3 DNA: TGTGCCTGGAGTGTACCGGGACAAAGGGGCTCTCAGCCCCAGCATTTT; CDR3 protein: CAWSVPGQRGSQPQHF
V gene: TRBV7-9; clone size: .; J gene: TRBJ2-5; D gene: TRBD1; CDR3 DNA: TGTGCCAGCAGCTGGAGGACAGGGCACCAAGAGACCCAGTACTTC; CDR3 protein: CASSWRTGHQETQYF
V gene: TRBV9; clone size: .; J gene: TRBJ1-1; D gene: TRBD1; CDR3 DNA: TGTGCCAGCAGCCCGGACAGGGACACTGAAGCTTTCTTT; CDR3 protein: CASSPDRDTEAFF
V gene: TRBV21-1; clone size: few; J gene: TRBJ2-1; D gene: .; CDR3 DNA: TGTGCCAGCAGCAAACTTGTAAGACAGGGCGGTGAATACAATGAGCAGTTCTTC; CDR3 protein: CASSKLVRQGGEYNEQFF
V gene: TRBV19; clone size: .; J gene: TRBJ1-6; D gene: TRBD1; CDR3 DNA: TGTGCCAGTAGCCTGGGGGACAGCTCCTATAATTCACCCCTCCACTTT; CDR3 protein: CASSLGDSSYNSPLHF
V gene: TRBV28; clone size: .; J gene: TRBJ2-5; D gene: .; CDR3 DNA: TGTGCCAGCAAGAGGGAGACCCAGTACTTC; CDR3 protein: CASKRETQYF
V gene: TRBV28; clone size: few; J gene: TRBJ1-1; D gene: .; CDR3 DNA: TGTGCCAGCAGTCATCCGGGGAACACTGAAGCTTTCTTT; CDR3 protein: CASSHPGNTEAFF
V gene: TRBV19; clone size: few; J gene: TRBJ2-7; D gene: .; CDR3 DNA: TGTGCCAGTAGTTTAACGGCGGGCCTCTACGAGCAGTACTTC; CDR3 protein: CASSLTAGLYEQYF
V gene: TRBV4-1; clone size: .; J gene: TRBJ1-1; D gene: .; CDR3 DNA: TGCGCCAGCAGCCAGGCCGGGACGGGGGTAGCGACTGAAGCTTTCTTT; CDR3 protein: CASSQAGTGVATEAFF
V gene: TRBV28; clone size: .; J gene: TRBJ1-2; D gene: .; CDR3 DNA: TGTGCCAGCAGTTCGTCGGGGGGCTACACCTTC; CDR3 protein: CASSSSGGYTF
V gene: TRBV29-1; clone size: .; J gene: TRBJ1-1; D gene: TRBD1; CDR3 DNA: TGCAGCGTCCTAAGACAGGGGGCTGCTGAAGCTTTCTTT; CDR3 protein: CSVLRQGAAEAFF
V gene: TRBV30; clone size: .; J gene: TRBJ2-2; D gene: TRBD1; CDR3 DNA: TGTGCCCGAAAGGAGGACAGGGCTCACACCGGGGAGCTGTTTTTT; CDR3 protein: CARKEDRAHTGELFF
V gene: TRBV7-9; clone size: .; J gene: TRBJ1-1; D gene: TRBD1; CDR3 DNA: TGTGCCAGCAGACCCCGACAGGGGCCGAACACTGAAGCTTTCTTT; CDR3 protein: CASRPRQGPNTEAFF
V gene: TRBV6-6; clone size: .; J gene: TRBJ2-7; D gene: TRBD2; CDR3 DNA: TGTGCCAGCAGAGGGACTAGCGGGAGCAACGAGCAGTACTTC; CDR3 protein: CASRGTSGSNEQYF
V gene: TRBV27; clone size: .; J gene: TRBJ1-1; D gene: .; CDR3 DNA: TGTGCCAGCAGTTCCTCGATGGACATGTGGAACACTGAAGCTTTCTTT; CDR3 protein: CASSSSMDMWNTEAFF